This T cell receptor (beta chain) comes out of a study of OX40 agonist ivuxolimab in advanced cancers. Whole-study context: Participants, about 83% male, averaged roughly 55 years of age, ranging from roughly 23 to 90. Overall study results and limits: By week 6 at 0.1 to 3.0 mg/kg, blood CD4+ and CD8+ T cells had expanded clonally.

Trimming removed 4 bases from V and 1 base from J; junction bases left unmatched: 0. Germline lookup yields CDR1 SGHTA and CDR2 FQGNSA. The CDR3 sequence is 15 residues long. The sample holds a few counts of this clone. What it binds is not known. Libraries were prepared by immunoSEQ multiplex PCR; TCRdb keeps only in-frame clonotypes and omits some of them. The sample includes about 96,000 clones, under 85% of them seen just once. The receptor comes from an adult with an advanced solid tumor such as melanoma, head and neck, liver or kidney cancer. Sample: CD4+ or CD8+ T cells sorted from blood, taken in a trial of the OX40 agonist ivuxolimab. This chain links TRBV7-2 with TRBJ2-3; 12 nucleotides agree with TRBD2. The CDR3: CASSWTSGGTDTQYF. As DNA, the CDR3 is TGTGCCAGCAGCTGGACTAGCGGGGGCACAGATACGCAGTATTTT.